The 5 T cell receptor beta chains reported below all come from one sample, sequenced in a study of regulatory T cells in long-lasting Graves disease. Assembly of TCR beta libraries relied on iRepertoire HTBI primers together with Arm-PCR of CDR3 regions. MiXCR was run by TCRdb on the multiplex PCR reads, yielding one entry per CDR3 protein. The data hold approximately 400,000 distinct CDR3 sequences, with 20% to 25% observed a single time. The time point: persistent/refractory GD, antithyroid drugs over 5 years with positive TRAb. PBMC-extracted RNA yielded the TCR library. The sample here was peripheral blood mononuclear cells (PBMCs), taken when the disease was refractory, from a patient treated with antithyroid drugs. The receptors stem from a woman in her thirties or forties with Graves disease.

This clonotype was seen only a few times. The J gene is TRBJ1-1, the V gene TRBV6-1; a possible D gene is TRBD1 (6 bases). Trimming took off 6 bases at V and 6 bases at J, with 17 bases between the two ends. CDR1 and CDR2 from the germline V gene are MNHNS and SASEGT. This CDR3 is built from 14 residues. In nucleotides, the CDR3 is TGTGCCAGCAGCCAGGGGCTGACATTCGCTGAAGCTTTCTTT. The encoded protein is CASSQGLTFAEAFF.

The genes are TRBV6-4 and TRBJ2-7; 9 bases line up with TRBD1. The CDR3 has 15 residues. The V segment lost 6 bases and the J segment 4 bases; nucleotides outside the gene matches: 10. Germline CDR1 reads MRHNA; CDR2 reads SNTAGT. CDR3 nucleotides: TGTGCCAGCAGCCAATACAGGGGGCGAGGATACGAGCAGTACTTC. Its protein is CASSQYRGRGYEQYF.

The rearrangement joins TRBV28 to TRBJ2-1, with D possibly matching TRBD2 (5 bases). Trimming removed 6 bases at V and 8 bases at J, with 17 bases between. The length of the CDR3 is 14 residues. Germline V gene data show CDR1 as MDHEN and CDR2 as SYDVKM. The CDR3 nucleotides read TGTGCCAGCAGGTCCGCTAGAGGGAGATATGAGCAGTTCTTC. This gives the protein CASRSARGRYEQFF.

This clonotype was detected ten times or more. This chain joins TRBV28 and TRBJ2-5; a possible D gene is TRBD1 (6 bases). Germline values: CDR1 MDHEN, CDR2 SYDVKM. V lost 5 bases, J lost 2 bases, and 15 bases lay in between. This CDR3 comprises 15 residues. The CDR3 here is CASSLSGQGQETQYF. The CDR3 nucleotides are TGTGCCAGCAGTCTGTCAGGGCAGGGGCAAGAGACCCAGTACTTC.

This clonotype has ten or more counts. V and J are TRBV28 and TRBJ2-7, with D unclear. The V end was cut by 5 bases, the J end by 5 bases, with 16 bases between. CDR1 and CDR2 (germline): MDHEN, SYDVKM. CDR3 length: 14 amino acids. The CDR3 here is CASSNRVLRDEQYF. Here the CDR3 DNA reads TGTGCCAGCAGTAACCGGGTCCTAAGGGACGAGCAGTACTTC.